This paragraph covers one T cell receptor beta chain sequence. Its antigen is currently unknown. RNA transcripts provided the source from which TCR beta CDR3 regions were amplified. Using the HTBI primer set, a first-round RT-PCR was run on the TCR CDR3. From the multiplex PCR reads, TCRdb called clonotypes with MiXCR, one entry per CDR3 protein. The table records under 800,000 distinct CDR3 sequences, 11% to 15% of them present only once. The record originates from a study of T cells in Graves' hyperthyroidism and ophthalmopathy. Criteria for exclusion of patients were uncontrolled infection, other autoimmune disease, pregnancy or lactation. The length of the CDR3 is 15 residues. The V gene's germline CDR1 is MRHNA and CDR2 SNTAGT. V was clipped by 4 bases and J by 7 bases; unmatched bases: 6. Study-level points and caveats: Within blood appeared most thyroid clonotypes that had expanded above 0.001.

This chain joins TRBV6-4 and TRBJ2-1; 11 positions agree with TRBD2. The TCR comes from a woman aged 18 to 35 with Graves' hyperthyroidism. The sequencing input was blood. CDR3: CASSVAGGPLNEQFF. In nucleotides, the CDR3 is TGTGCCAGCAGTGTAGCGGGAGGGCCTCTTAATGAGCAGTTCTTC.